This paragraph reports one T cell receptor beta chain. The data belong to a study of blood T cell repertoires in COVID-19. Study details: The United States, Italy and Spain provided the acute and convalescent COVID-19 samples. T cells, B-cell-depleted T cells, or PBMCs provided the cDNA or gDNA that served as material.

V was shortened by 3 bases and J by 4 bases, with 13 bases between the two germline ends. The CDR3 is made up of 15 amino acids. CDR1 LGHNA and CDR2 YSLEER come from the germline V gene. In the source study's methods: Amplification of reference gene primers was used by the study to estimate nucleated cell counts. The data were produced by immunoSEQ multiplex PCR, yet TCRdb's version contains in-frame clones alone and is incomplete. V and J calls and clone size follow that table, whereas D and trimming were derived from the DNA. Seen here are about 180,000 clones, approximately 85% observed once, and the top ten hold roughly 3%.

This sequence was found in a man in his 60s with acute or convalescent COVID-19. Sequenced sample: peripheral blood. The chain joins TRBV4-3 to TRBJ1-3; D gene unclear. CDR3 sequence reads: CASSQNAVPGNTIYF. The CDR3 nucleotides are TGCGCCAGCAGCCAGAACGCGGTTCCCGGAAACACCATATATTTT.